This T cell receptor (beta chain) was captured in a study of cytomegalovirus exposure and HLA in healthy donors. About the study: In a previous analysis, approximately 110 million unique TCR beta sequences were found from some 180 million T cells.

Details on this clone: Its antigen is undetermined.

Study findings and constraints: Reportedly, HLA-A and HLA-B alleles of most subjects were accurately predicted from TCR beta. As a later analysis revealed, the rate of TCR association differed by HLA locus, with DRB1 most and HLA-C fewest. V- and J-gene trimming in TCR beta was tied to a missense DCLRE1C variant by an analysis performed later.

A multiplex PCR was run with 60 Vbeta primers and 13 Jbeta primers. Only in-frame clones appear in the TCRdb table, and some are missing; sequencing was by immunoSEQ multiplex PCR. In the table there are more than 100,000 clones, around 72% of which are singletons. This CDR3 has 18 amino acids. The sequencing sample was made of PBMCs. The TCR sequence derives from a man aged 50 to 60 in good health and CMV-seropositive. The chain joins TRBV21-1 to TRBJ2-2; the table assigns TRBD1, which was not confirmed against the DNA. TRBV21-1 is a recognized pseudogene. The CDR3: CASSGPARGRLDTGELFF. Written as DNA, the CDR3 is TGTGCCAGCAGCGGCCCGGCGAGGGGGCGTCTCGACACCGGGGAGCTGTTTTTT.